The clone carrying this T cell receptor (beta chain) was recorded at least ten times. The antigen is undetermined. This entry belongs to a study of response to subunit inactivated influenza vaccine. Study conclusions and caveats: Every seasonal influenza vaccination brings in few new T cells, the authors suggested.

Looked up from germline, CDR1 is LGHNA and CDR2 is YSLEER. V dropped 3 bases and J dropped 2 bases, with 13 bases sitting between them. The CDR3 is 15 amino acids. TCRdb passed the RT-PCR reads through MiXCR, listing each CDR3 protein once. The sample shows some 800,000 distinct CDR3 sequences, 21% of them seen only once. Sequenced material: PBMCs from blood, taken around 5 days after vaccination. The clonotype comes from a man aged 50-59 years who received an inactivated influenza vaccine. The rearrangement links TRBV4-3 to TRBJ1-2, with D perhaps TRBD1 (6 bases). The CDR3 here is CASSQSTGPNYGYTF. The CDR3 region has the DNA TGCGCCAGCAGCCAGTCCACAGGGCCCAACTATGGCTACACCTTC.